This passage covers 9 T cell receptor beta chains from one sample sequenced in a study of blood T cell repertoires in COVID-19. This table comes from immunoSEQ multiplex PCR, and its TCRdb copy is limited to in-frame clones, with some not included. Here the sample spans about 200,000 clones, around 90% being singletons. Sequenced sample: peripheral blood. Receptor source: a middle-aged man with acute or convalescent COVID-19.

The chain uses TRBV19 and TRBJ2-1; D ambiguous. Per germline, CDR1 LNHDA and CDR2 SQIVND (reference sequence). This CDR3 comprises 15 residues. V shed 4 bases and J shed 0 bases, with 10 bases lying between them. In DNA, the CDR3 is TGTGCCAGTAGTAAAGCCGTAAGCTCCTACAATGAGCAGTTCTTC. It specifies CASSKAVSSYNEQFF.

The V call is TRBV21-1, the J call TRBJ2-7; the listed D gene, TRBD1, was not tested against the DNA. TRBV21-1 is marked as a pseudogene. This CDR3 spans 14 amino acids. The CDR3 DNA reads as TGTGCCAGCAGCAAACTTGGGACAGACAACGAGCAGTACGTC. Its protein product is CASSKLGTDNEQYV.

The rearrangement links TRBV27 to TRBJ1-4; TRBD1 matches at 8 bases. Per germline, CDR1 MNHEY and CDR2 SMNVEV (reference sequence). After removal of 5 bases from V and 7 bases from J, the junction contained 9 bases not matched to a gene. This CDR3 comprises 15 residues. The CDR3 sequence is CASSPMDRVGEKLFF. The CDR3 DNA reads TGTGCCAGCAGTCCAATGGACAGGGTTGGTGAAAAACTGTTTTTT.

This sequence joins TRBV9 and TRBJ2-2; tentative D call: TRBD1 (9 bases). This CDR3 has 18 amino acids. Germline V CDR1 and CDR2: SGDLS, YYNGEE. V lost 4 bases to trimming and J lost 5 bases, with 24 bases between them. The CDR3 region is CASSSRGDRVLRTGELFF. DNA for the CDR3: TGTGCCAGCAGCTCGCGGGGGGACAGGGTCTTGAGGACCGGGGAGCTGTTTTTT.

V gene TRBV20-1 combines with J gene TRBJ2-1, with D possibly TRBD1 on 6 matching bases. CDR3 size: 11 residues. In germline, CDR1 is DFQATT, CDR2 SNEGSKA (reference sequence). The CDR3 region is CRYRGGNEQFF. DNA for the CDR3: TGCAGGTACCGAGGGGGCAATGAGCAGTTCTTC.

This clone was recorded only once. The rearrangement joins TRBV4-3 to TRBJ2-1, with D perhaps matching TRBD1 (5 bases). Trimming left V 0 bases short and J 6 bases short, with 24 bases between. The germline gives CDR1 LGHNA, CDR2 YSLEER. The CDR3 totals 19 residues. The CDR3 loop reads CASSQDGFRWEGVGNEQFF. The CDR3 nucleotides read TGCGCCAGCAGCCAAGACGGGTTCCGATGGGAAGGGGTCGGCAATGAGCAGTTCTTC.

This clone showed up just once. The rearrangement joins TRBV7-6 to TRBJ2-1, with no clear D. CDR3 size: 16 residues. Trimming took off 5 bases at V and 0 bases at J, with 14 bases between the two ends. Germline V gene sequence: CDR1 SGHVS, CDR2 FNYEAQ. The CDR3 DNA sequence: TGTGCCAGCAGCCCTAGTTCCCCTAGCTCCTACAATGAGCAGTTCTTC. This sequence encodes CASSPSSPSSYNEQFF.

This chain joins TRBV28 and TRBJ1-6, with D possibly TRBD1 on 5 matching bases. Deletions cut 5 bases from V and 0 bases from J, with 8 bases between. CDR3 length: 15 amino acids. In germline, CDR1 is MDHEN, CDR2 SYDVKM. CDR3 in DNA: TGTGCCAGCAGTCGACAGAGCTCCTATAATTCACCCCTCCACTTT. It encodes CASSRQSSYNSPLHF. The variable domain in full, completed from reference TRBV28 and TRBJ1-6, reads DVKVTQSSRYLVKRTGEKVFLECVQDMDHENMFWYRQDPGLGLRLIYFSYDVKMKEKGDIPEGYSVSREKKERFSLILESASTNQTSMYLCASSRQSSYNSPLHFGNGTRLTVT.

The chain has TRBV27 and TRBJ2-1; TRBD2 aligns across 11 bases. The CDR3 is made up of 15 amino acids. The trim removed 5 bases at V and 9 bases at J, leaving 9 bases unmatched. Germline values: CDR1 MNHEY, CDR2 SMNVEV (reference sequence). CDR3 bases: TGTGCCAGCAGTCCACCGACTAGCGGGAAGGTTGAGCAGTTCTTC. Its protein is CASSPPTSGKVEQFF.